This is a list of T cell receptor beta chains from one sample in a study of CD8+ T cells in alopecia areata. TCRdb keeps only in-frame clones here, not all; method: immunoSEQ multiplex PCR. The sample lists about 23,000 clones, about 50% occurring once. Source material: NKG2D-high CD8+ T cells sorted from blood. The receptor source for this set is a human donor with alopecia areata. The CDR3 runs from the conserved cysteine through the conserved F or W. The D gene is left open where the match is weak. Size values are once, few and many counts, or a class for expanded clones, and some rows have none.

CDR3 protein: CAGGGLAGVHNEQFF
CDR3 DNA: TGTGCCGGGGGAGGACTAGCGGGAGTCCACAATGAGCAGTTCTTC
D gene: TRBD2
V gene: TRBV28
clone size: -
J gene: TRBJ2-1

CDR3 protein: CASSVGADTQYF
CDR3 DNA: TGCGCCAGCAGCGTTGGAGCAGATACGCAGTATTTT
D gene: -
V gene: TRBV5-1
clone size: -
J gene: TRBJ2-3

CDR3 protein: CASSAGSYSNQPQHF
CDR3 DNA: TGTGCCAGCAGTGCGGGCTCTTATAGCAATCAGCCCCAGCATTTT
D gene: -
V gene: TRBV2
clone size: -
J gene: TRBJ1-5

CDR3 protein: CASCKGVAYAGELFF
CDR3 DNA: TGTGCCAGCTGCAAGGGAGTTGCGTATGCCGGGGAGCTGTTTTTT
D gene: -
V gene: TRBV27
clone size: -
J gene: TRBJ2-2

CDR3 protein: CASSDPGQGPDTQYF
CDR3 DNA: TGTGCCAGCAGCGATCCGGGACAGGGGCCAGATACGCAGTATTTT
D gene: TRBD1
V gene: TRBV2
clone size: once
J gene: TRBJ2-3

CDR3 protein: CASSLVPGPENTEAFF
CDR3 DNA: TGTGCCAGCAGCTTGGTACCGGGACCTGAGAACACTGAAGCTTTCTTT
D gene: -
V gene: TRBV5-4
clone size: once
J gene: TRBJ1-1

CDR3 protein: CASSSNYEQYF
CDR3 DNA: TGTGCCAGCAGTTCCAACTACGAGCAGTACTTC
D gene: -
V gene: TRBV7-9
clone size: -
J gene: TRBJ2-7

CDR3 protein: CASSLIYRGRDFQAFF
CDR3 DNA: TGCGCCAGCAGCTTGATCTACAGGGGTAGGGATTTCCAAGCTTTCTTT
D gene: TRBD1
V gene: TRBV5-1
clone size: -
J gene: TRBJ1-1

CDR3 protein: CASSLTTEAFF
CDR3 DNA: TGTGCCAGCAGCTTGACAACTGAAGCTTTCTTT
D gene: -
V gene: TRBV5-6
clone size: -
J gene: TRBJ1-1

CDR3 protein: CASRKHGLVRYEQYF
CDR3 DNA: TGTGCCAGCAGGAAACATGGACTAGTCCGCTACGAGCAGTACTTC
D gene: TRBD2
V gene: TRBV28
clone size: -
J gene: TRBJ2-7

CDR3 protein: CASGYPAIGETQYF
CDR3 DNA: TGCGCCAGCGGCTATCCGGCGATTGGGGAGACCCAGTACTTC
D gene: -
V gene: TRBV4-1
clone size: -
J gene: TRBJ2-5

CDR3 protein: CASSLVGDTEAFF
CDR3 DNA: TGCGCCAGCAGCTTGGTAGGGGACACTGAAGCTTTCTTT
D gene: -
V gene: TRBV5-1
clone size: once
J gene: TRBJ1-1

CDR3 protein: CATGVGRGYNEQFF
CDR3 DNA: TGTGCCACAGGGGTCGGGAGGGGCTACAATGAGCAGTTCTTC
D gene: TRBD2
V gene: TRBV19
clone size: -
J gene: TRBJ2-1

CDR3 protein: CASSDLDSGTEAFF
CDR3 DNA: TGTGCCAGTAGCGACCTCGACTCGGGGACTGAAGCTTTCTTT
D gene: -
V gene: TRBV19
clone size: -
J gene: TRBJ1-1

CDR3 protein: CAWSELTVNTEAFF
CDR3 DNA: TGTGCCTGGAGTGAACTGACAGTGAACACTGAAGCTTTCTTT
D gene: -
V gene: TRBV30
clone size: once
J gene: TRBJ1-1

CDR3 protein: CASSFLRGNEQFF
CDR3 DNA: TGTGCCAGCAGTTTTTTAAGGGGAAATGAGCAGTTCTTC
D gene: -
V gene: TRBV28
clone size: -
J gene: TRBJ2-1

CDR3 protein: CASSQGGASGSLDEQFF
CDR3 DNA: TGTGCCAGCAGCCAGGGGGGGGCTAGCGGGAGTTTGGATGAGCAGTTCTTC
D gene: TRBD2
V gene: TRBV7-6
clone size: -
J gene: TRBJ2-1

CDR3 protein: CASSGMNSYEQYF
CDR3 DNA: TGTGCCAGTAGTGGTATGAACTCCTACGAGCAGTACTTC
D gene: -
V gene: TRBV19
clone size: -
J gene: TRBJ2-7

CDR3 protein: CASSQDLGSSYEQYF
CDR3 DNA: TGTGCCAGCAGCCAAGATCTGGGCAGCTCCTACGAGCAGTACTTC
D gene: -
V gene: TRBV14
clone size: -
J gene: TRBJ2-7

CDR3 protein: CASSQDISSGVLAFF
CDR3 DNA: TGCGCCAGCAGCCAAGACATTTCCTCAGGGGTCCTAGCTTTCTTT
D gene: -
V gene: TRBV4-1
clone size: -
J gene: TRBJ1-1

CDR3 protein: CASSVSGVSYNEQFF
CDR3 DNA: TGTGCCAGCAGCGTGAGCGGGGTCTCCTACAATGAGCAGTTCTTC
D gene: TRBD2
V gene: TRBV9
clone size: few
J gene: TRBJ2-1

CDR3 protein: CASSSQGANTGELFF
CDR3 DNA: TGTGCCAGCAGTTCTCAGGGCGCGAACACCGGGGAGCTGTTTTTT
D gene: -
V gene: TRBV7-9
clone size: -
J gene: TRBJ2-2

CDR3 protein: CASANAGLYYEQYF
CDR3 DNA: TGTGCCAGCGCCAACGCCGGACTTTACTACGAGCAGTACTTC
D gene: -
V gene: TRBV28
clone size: -
J gene: TRBJ2-7

CDR3 protein: CASSLAGDADTQYF
CDR3 DNA: TGTGCCAGCAGTTTAGCGGGAGACGCAGATACGCAGTATTTT
D gene: TRBD2
V gene: TRBV6-5
clone size: few
J gene: TRBJ2-3

CDR3 protein: CAWSTTKDRDLGRYTF
CDR3 DNA: TGTGCCTGGAGTACAACCAAAGACAGGGACCTCGGGCGCTACACCTTC
D gene: TRBD1
V gene: TRBV30
clone size: once
J gene: TRBJ1-2

CDR3 protein: CASSSGSTASRTGELFF
CDR3 DNA: TGTGCCAGCAGTTCCGGTTCGACCGCCAGTAGGACCGGGGAGCTGTTTTTT
D gene: -
V gene: TRBV28
clone size: -
J gene: TRBJ2-2

CDR3 protein: CASSQAPRLAYRNQPQHF
CDR3 DNA: TGCGCCAGCAGCCAAGCCCCCCGGCTGGCCTACCGGAATCAGCCCCAGCATTTT
D gene: -
V gene: TRBV4-1
clone size: -
J gene: TRBJ1-5

CDR3 protein: CATSGGAGLHNEQFF
CDR3 DNA: TGTGCCACCAGCGGAGGAGCGGGACTCCACAATGAGCAGTTCTTC
D gene: TRBD2
V gene: TRBV15
clone size: -
J gene: TRBJ2-1

CDR3 protein: CASSLQKLENEQFF
CDR3 DNA: TGTGCCAGCAGCTTGCAAAAACTGGAGAATGAGCAGTTCTTC
D gene: -
V gene: TRBV5-4
clone size: -
J gene: TRBJ2-1

CDR3 protein: CASRISVSSYEQYF
CDR3 DNA: TGTGCCAGCAGAATTAGCGTGTCCTCCTACGAGCAGTACTTC
D gene: -
V gene: TRBV27
clone size: few
J gene: TRBJ2-7

CDR3 protein: CASSQEFPGAGGGTDTQYF
CDR3 DNA: TGTGCCAGCAGCCAAGAGTTTCCTGGAGCGGGAGGGGGCACAGATACGCAGTATTTT
D gene: TRBD2
V gene: TRBV14
clone size: -
J gene: TRBJ2-3

CDR3 protein: CASHGAAAQHF
CDR3 DNA: TGTGCCAGTCATGGGGCCGCAGCCCAGCATTTT
D gene: -
V gene: TRBV19
clone size: -
J gene: TRBJ1-5

CDR3 protein: CASSYGFGNEQFF
CDR3 DNA: TGTGCCAGCAGTTATGGGTTCGGTAATGAGCAGTTCTTC
D gene: -
V gene: TRBV6-1
clone size: -
J gene: TRBJ2-1

CDR3 protein: CASSLAGGTGLRAFF
CDR3 DNA: TGCGCCAGCAGCTTGGCCGGGGGGACAGGGTTACGGGCTTTCTTT
D gene: TRBD1
V gene: TRBV5-1
clone size: -
J gene: TRBJ1-1

CDR3 protein: CASSYWNRGRWEQYF
CDR3 DNA: TGTGCCAGCAGTTACTGGAACAGGGGGCGATGGGAGCAGTACTTC
D gene: TRBD1
V gene: TRBV6-5
clone size: -
J gene: TRBJ2-7

CDR3 protein: CASTFAGANVLTF
CDR3 DNA: TGTGCCAGCACGTTCGCTGGGGCCAACGTCCTGACTTTC
D gene: -
V gene: TRBV2
clone size: -
J gene: TRBJ2-6

CDR3 protein: CASSLDGRGRRKTGELFF
CDR3 DNA: TGTGCCAGCAGCTTAGATGGAAGGGGGCGAAGGAAAACCGGGGAGCTGTTTTTT
D gene: TRBD1
V gene: TRBV11-2
clone size: -
J gene: TRBJ2-2

CDR3 protein: CASSRTPGDEQFF
CDR3 DNA: TGTGCCAGCTCACGGACACCAGGGGATGAGCAGTTCTTC
D gene: -
V gene: TRBV18
clone size: -
J gene: TRBJ2-1

CDR3 protein: CASMGRNTGELFF
CDR3 DNA: TGTGCCAGCATGGGGAGGAACACCGGGGAGCTGTTTTTT
D gene: -
V gene: TRBV28
clone size: -
J gene: TRBJ2-2

CDR3 protein: CASSVVEDTQYF
CDR3 DNA: TGTGCCAGCAGTGTAGTCGAAGATACGCAGTATTTT
D gene: -
V gene: TRBV9
clone size: -
J gene: TRBJ2-3

CDR3 protein: CSVAGQTYGYTF
CDR3 DNA: TGCAGCGTTGCGGGACAGACCTATGGCTACACCTTC
D gene: TRBD1
V gene: TRBV29-1
clone size: -
J gene: TRBJ1-2